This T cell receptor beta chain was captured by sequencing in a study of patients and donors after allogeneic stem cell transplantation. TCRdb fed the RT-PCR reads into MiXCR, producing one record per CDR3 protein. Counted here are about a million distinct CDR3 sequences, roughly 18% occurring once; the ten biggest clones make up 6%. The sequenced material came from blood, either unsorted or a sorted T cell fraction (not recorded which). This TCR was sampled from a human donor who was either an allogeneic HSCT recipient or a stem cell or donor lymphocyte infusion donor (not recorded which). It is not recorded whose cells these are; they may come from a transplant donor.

Here the CDR3 reads CASSLKHTGELFF. DNA of the CDR3: TGTGCCAGCAGCTTAAAACACACCGGGGAGCTGTTTTTT. The chain couples TRBV7-3 to TRBJ2-2; D not certain. Trimming removed 1 base at V and 3 bases at J, with 3 bases between. The CDR3 has 13 amino acids. Germline CDR1 reads SGHTA; CDR2 reads FQGTGA.